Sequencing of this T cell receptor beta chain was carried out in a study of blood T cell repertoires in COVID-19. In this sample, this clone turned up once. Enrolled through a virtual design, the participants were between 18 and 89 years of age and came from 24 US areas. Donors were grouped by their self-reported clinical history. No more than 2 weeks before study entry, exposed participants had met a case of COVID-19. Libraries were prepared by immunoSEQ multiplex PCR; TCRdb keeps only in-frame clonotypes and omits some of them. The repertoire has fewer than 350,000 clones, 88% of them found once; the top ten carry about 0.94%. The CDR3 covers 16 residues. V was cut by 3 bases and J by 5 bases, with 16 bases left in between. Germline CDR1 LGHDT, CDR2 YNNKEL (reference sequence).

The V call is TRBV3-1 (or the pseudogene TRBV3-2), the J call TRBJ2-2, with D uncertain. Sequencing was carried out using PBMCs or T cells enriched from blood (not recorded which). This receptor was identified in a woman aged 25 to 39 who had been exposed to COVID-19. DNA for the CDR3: TGTGCCAGCAGCCAGATTTTAGATCTGCGAACCGGGGAGCTGTTTTTT. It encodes CASSQILDLRTGELFF.